These T cell receptor beta chains were read from a single sample in a study of T cells in lung cancer brain metastases. Profiling relied on immunoSEQ multiplex PCR, and the TCRdb table lists in-frame clones only, not all of them. The sample carries 5,000 to 7,000 clones, about four fifths recorded once. The material sequenced was tumor tissue from a brain metastasis. These receptors were taken from a man over 45 with non-small cell lung cancer that had spread to the brain. Each CDR3 is given with its conserved first and last residue. D genes are given only for firm matches. Clone size is stated in some rows and not others, as once, few, many or a class when expanded.

>TRBD1|TRBJ2-2|TRBV5-4|-
TGTGCCAGCAGCTTGGAGGGGGCTTGGAACACCGGGGAGCTGTTTTTT
CASSLEGAWNTGELFF
>-|TRBJ1-2|TRBV6-5|-
TGTGCCAGCAGTTCCTCACCTCTTGGCTACACCTTC
CASSSSPLGYTF
>TRBD1|TRBJ1-6|TRBV7-2|-
TGTGCCAGCACCGTCGACAGGGCCCTAACCAATTCACCCCTCCACTTT
CASTVDRALTNSPLHF
>TRBD1|TRBJ1-6|TRBV9|-
TGTGCCAGCACCCGGGACAGGGGGAATTCACCCCTCCACTTT
CASTRDRGNSPLHF
>-|TRBJ1-1|TRBV9|-
TGTGCCAGCAGCGTCGGAAACGGGAGAGGGGAAGAAGCTTTCTTT
CASSVGNGRGEEAFF
>-|TRBJ1-2|TRBV19|few
TGTGCCAGTAGTAGAGGTTTCAGCCGAGGAGGCTACACCTTC
CASSRGFSRGGYTF
>-|TRBJ2-3|TRBV5-1|-
TGCGCCAGCAGCTTGGTACCTTCCCAGACCAGCACAGATACGCAGTATTTT
CASSLVPSQTSTDTQYF
>-|TRBJ1-1|TRBV7-9|-
TGTGCCAGCAAACTCGGGGAGGACACTGAAGCTTTCTTT
CASKLGEDTEAFF
>-|TRBJ2-2|TRBV4-1|-
TGCGCCAGCAGCCAGTTCGGGACGAACACCGGGGAGCTGTTTTTT
CASSQFGTNTGELFF
>-|TRBJ2-1|TRBV4-2|once
TGTGCCAGCAGCCAGGGTCCCGGGGGGCGTTACAATGAGCAGTTCTTC
CASSQGPGGRYNEQFF
>-|TRBJ2-1|TRBV9|-
TGTGCCAGCAGCCTAGGACACCAGAACTACAATGAGCAGTTCTTC
CASSLGHQNYNEQFF
>-|TRBJ1-6|TRBV28|-
TGTGCCAGCAGTGTCCACCTCGGGCGACCCACGGGATCACCCCTCCACTTT
CASSVHLGRPTGSPLHF